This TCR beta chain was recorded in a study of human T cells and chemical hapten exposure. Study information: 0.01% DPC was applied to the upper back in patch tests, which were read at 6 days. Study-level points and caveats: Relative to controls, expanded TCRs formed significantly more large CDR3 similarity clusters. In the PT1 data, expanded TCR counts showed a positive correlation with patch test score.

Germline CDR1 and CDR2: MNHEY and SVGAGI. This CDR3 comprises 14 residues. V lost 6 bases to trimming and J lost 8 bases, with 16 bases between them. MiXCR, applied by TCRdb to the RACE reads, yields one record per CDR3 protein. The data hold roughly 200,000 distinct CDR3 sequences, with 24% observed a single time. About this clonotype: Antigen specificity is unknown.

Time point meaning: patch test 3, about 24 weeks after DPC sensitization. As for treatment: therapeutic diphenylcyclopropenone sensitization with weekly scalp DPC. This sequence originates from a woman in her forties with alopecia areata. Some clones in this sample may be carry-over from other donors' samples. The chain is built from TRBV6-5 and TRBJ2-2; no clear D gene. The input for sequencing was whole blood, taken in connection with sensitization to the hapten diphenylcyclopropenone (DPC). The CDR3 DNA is TGTGCCAGCAGGAAGGTTTCGAAGGGAGGGGAGCTGTTTTTT. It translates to CASRKVSKGGELFF.